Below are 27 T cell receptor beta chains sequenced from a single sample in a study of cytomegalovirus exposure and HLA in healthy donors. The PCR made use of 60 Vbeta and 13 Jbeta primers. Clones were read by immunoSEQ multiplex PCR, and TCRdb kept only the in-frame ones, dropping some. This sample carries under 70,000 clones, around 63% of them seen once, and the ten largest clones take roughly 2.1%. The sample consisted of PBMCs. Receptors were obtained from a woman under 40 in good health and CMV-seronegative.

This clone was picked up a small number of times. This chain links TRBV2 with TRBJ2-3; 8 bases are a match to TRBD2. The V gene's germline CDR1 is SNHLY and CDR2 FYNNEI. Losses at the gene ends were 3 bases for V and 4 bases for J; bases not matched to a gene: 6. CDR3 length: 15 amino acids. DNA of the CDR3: TGTGCCAGCAGTGAGTTGAGCGGGGGTTCAGATACGCAGTATTTT. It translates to CASSELSGGSDTQYF.

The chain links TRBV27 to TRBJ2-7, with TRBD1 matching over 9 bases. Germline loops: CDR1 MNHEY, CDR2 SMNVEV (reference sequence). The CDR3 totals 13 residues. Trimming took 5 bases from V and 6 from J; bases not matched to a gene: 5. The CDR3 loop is CASSRQGEGEQYF. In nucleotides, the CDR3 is TGTGCCAGCAGTAGACAGGGGGAAGGCGAGCAGTACTTC.

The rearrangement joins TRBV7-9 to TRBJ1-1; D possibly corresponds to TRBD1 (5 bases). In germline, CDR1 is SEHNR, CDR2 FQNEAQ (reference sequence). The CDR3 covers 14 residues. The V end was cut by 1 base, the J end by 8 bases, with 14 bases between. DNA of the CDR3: TGTGCCAGCAGCTTAGGGGCCAGGGCGTTGGAAGCTTTCTTT. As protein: CASSLGARALEAFF.

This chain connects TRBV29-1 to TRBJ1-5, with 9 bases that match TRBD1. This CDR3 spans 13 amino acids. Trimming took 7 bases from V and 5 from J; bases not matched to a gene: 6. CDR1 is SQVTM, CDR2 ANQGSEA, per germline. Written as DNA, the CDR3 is TGCAGCGCCCAACAGGGGGCGGATCAGCCCCAGCATTTT. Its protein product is CSAQQGADQPQHF.

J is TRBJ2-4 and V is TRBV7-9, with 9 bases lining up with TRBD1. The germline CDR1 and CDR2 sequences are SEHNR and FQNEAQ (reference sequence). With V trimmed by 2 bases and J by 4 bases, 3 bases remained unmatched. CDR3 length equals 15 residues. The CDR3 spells CASSLRQGGKNIQYF. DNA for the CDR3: TGTGCCAGCAGCTTACGACAGGGGGGGAAAAACATTCAGTACTTC.

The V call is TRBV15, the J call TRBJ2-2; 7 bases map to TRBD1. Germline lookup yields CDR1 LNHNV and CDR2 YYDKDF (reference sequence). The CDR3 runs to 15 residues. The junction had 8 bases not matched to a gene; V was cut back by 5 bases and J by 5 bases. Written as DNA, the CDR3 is TGTGCCACCAGCGGAAGACAGGGATGGACCGGGGAGCTGTTTTTT. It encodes CATSGRQGWTGELFF.

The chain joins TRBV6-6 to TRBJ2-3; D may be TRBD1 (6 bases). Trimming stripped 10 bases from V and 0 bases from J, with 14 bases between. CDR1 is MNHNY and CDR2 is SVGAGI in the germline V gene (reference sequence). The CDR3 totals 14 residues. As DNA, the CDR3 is TGTGCCATCGCGAGGGACACTAGCACAGATACGCAGTATTTT. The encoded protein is CAIARDTSTDTQYF.

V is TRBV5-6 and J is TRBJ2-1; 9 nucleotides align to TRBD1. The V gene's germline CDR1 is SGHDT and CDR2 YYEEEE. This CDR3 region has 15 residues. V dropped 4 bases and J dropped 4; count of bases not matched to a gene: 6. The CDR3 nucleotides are TGTGCCAGCAGCCCCGGGACAGGGTTTTACAATGAGCAGTTCTTC. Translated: CASSPGTGFYNEQFF. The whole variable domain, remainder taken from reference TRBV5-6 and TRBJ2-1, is DAGVTQSPTHLIKTRGQQVTLRCSPKSGHDTVSWYQQALGQGPQFIFQYYEEEERQRGNFPDRFSGHQFPNYSSELNVNALLLGDSALYLCASSPGTGFYNEQFFGPGTRLTVL.

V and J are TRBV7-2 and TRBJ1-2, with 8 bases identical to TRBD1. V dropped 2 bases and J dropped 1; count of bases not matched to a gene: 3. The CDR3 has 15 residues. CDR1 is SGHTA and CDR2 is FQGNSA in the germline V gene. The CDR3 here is CASSLPGQVNYGYTF. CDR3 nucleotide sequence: TGTGCCAGCAGCTTACCGGGACAGGTTAACTATGGCTACACCTTC.

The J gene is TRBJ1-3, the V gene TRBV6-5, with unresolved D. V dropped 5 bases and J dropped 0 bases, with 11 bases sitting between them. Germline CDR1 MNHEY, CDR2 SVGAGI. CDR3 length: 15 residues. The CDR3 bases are TGTGCCAGCAGTCCGACACCCAACTCTGGAAACACCATATATTTT. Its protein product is CASSPTPNSGNTIYF.

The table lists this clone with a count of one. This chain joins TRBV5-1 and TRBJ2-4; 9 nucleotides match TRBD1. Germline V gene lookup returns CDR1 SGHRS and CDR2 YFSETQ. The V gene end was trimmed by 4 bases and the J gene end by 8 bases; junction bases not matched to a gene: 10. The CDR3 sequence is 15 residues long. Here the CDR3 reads CASSGTGGGLDIQYF. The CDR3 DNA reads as TGCGCCAGCAGCGGAACAGGGGGCGGTTTGGACATTCAGTACTTC. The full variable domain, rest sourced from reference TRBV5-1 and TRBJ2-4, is KAGVTQTPRYLIKTRGQQVTLSCSPISGHRSVSWYQQTPGQGLQFLFEYFSETQRNKGNFPGRFSGRQFSNSRSEMNVSTLELGDSALYLCASSGTGGGLDIQYFGAGTRLSVL.

The CDR3 DNA reads TGTGCCAGCAGTTTCGCAGGGGGCGGGAACGAGCAGTACTTC. This sequence encodes CASSFAGGGNEQYF. The chain uses TRBV28 and TRBJ2-7; 8 bases map to TRBD1. Per the germline V gene, CDR1 is MDHEN and CDR2 is SYDVKM. V shed 3 bases and J 5 bases; nucleotides not matched to a gene: 6. The CDR3 covers 14 residues.

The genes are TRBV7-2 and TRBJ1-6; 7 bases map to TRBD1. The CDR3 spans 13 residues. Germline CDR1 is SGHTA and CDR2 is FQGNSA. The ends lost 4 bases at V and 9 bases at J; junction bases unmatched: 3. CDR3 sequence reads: CASSYAGGSPLHF. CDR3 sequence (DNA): TGTGCCAGCAGCTATGCAGGGGGTTCACCCCTCCACTTT.

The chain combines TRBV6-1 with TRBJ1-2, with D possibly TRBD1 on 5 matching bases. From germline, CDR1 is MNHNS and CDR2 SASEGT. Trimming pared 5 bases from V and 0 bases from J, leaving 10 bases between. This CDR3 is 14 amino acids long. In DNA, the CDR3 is TGTGCCAGCAGTTTGGGGGGAACTAACTATGGCTACACCTTC. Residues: CASSLGGTNYGYTF.

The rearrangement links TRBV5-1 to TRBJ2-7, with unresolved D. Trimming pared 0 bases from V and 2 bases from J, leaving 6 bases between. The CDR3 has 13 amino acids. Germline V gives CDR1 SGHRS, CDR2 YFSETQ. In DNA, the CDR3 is TGCGCCAGCAGCTTGGACATCCCCTACGAGCAGTACTTC. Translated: CASSLDIPYEQYF.

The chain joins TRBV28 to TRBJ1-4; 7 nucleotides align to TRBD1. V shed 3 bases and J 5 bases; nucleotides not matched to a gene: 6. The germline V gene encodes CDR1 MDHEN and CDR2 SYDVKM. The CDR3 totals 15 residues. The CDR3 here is CASSFRQGLNEKLFF. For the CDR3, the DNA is TGTGCCAGCAGTTTCCGACAGGGTTTAAATGAAAAACTGTTTTTT.

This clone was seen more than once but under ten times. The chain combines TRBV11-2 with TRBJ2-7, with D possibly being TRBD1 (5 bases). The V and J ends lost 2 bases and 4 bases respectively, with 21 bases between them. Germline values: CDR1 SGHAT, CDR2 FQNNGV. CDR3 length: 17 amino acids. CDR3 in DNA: TGTGCCAGCAGCTTATTTTCAGTCTTGGACACGAAGTACGAGCAGTACTTC. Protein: CASSLFSVLDTKYEQYF.

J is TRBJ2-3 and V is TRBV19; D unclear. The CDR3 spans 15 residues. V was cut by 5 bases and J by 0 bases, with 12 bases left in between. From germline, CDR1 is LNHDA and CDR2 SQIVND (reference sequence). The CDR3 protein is CASSLRRSSTDTQYF. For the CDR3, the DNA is TGTGCCAGTAGTCTCCGACGGAGTAGCACAGATACGCAGTATTTT.

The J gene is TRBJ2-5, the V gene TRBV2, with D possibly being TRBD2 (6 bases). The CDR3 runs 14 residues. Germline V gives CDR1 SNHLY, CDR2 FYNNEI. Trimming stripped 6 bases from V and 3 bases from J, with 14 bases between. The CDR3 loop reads CASRRGLLEETQYF. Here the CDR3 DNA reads TGTGCCAGCAGACGAGGACTACTTGAAGAGACCCAGTACTTC.

CDR3 coding DNA: TGTGCCAGCAGCCCTGGACAGGGGGGTGGCTACACCTTC. Translation gives CASSPGQGGGYTF. The chain joins TRBV28 to TRBJ1-2; 10 positions agree with TRBD1. Germline trimming cut 6 bases from V and 7 bases from J; bases unmatched to any gene: 5. The CDR3 runs 13 residues. Germline V lookup: CDR1 MDHEN, CDR2 SYDVKM.

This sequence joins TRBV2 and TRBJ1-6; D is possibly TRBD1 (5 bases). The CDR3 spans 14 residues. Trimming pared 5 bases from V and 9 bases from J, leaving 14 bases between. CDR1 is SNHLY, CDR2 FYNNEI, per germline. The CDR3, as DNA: TGTGCCAGCAGTTTGCAGGGAAGGGGTTCACCCCTCCACTTT. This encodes CASSLQGRGSPLHF.

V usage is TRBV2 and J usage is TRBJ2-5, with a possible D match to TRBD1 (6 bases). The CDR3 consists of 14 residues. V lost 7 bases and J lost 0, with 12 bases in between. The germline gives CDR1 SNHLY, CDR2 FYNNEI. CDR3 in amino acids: CASNAGTNQETQYF. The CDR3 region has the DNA TGTGCCAGCAATGCCGGGACAAACCAAGAGACCCAGTACTTC.

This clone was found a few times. CDR3 amino acids: CASRAGGYGYTF. The CDR3 DNA follows: TGTGCCAGCAGGGCAGGGGGCTATGGCTACACCTTC. The chain carries TRBV28 and TRBJ1-2, with 7 bases aligning to TRBD1. Germline V gene sequence: CDR1 MDHEN, CDR2 SYDVKM. Trimming at V came to 6 bases and at J to 4 bases, leaving 2 bases not matched to a gene. The CDR3 has 12 residues.

The CDR3 here is CASSAATGSGGSGTQYF. The DNA for the CDR3 is TGTGCCAGCAGCGCCGCTACAGGTAGCGGGGGGTCAGGAACCCAGTACTTC. This chain links TRBV4-2 with TRBJ2-5; 10 bases line up with TRBD2. The germline CDR1 and CDR2 sequences are LGHNA and YNFKEQ. The CDR3 consists of 17 residues. Unmatched junction bases numbered 17, after V lost 5 bases and J lost 8 bases.

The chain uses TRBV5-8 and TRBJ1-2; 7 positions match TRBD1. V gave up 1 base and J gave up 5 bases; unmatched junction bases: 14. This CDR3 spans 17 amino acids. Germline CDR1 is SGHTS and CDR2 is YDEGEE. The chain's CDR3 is CASSLPSLGQRTYGYTF. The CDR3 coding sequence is TGTGCCAGCAGCTTGCCTAGTTTGGGACAGAGAACTTATGGCTACACCTTC.

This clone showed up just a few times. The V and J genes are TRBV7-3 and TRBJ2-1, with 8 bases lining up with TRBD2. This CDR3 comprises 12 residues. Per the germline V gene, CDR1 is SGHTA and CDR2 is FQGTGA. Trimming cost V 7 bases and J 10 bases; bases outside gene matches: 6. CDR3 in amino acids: CASTAGGEEQFF. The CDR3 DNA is TGTGCCAGCACGGCGGGGGGTGAAGAGCAGTTCTTC.

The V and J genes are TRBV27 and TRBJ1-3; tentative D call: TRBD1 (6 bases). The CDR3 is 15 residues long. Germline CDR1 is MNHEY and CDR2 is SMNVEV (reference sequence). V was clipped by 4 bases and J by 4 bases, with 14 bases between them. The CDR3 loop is CASSSSGESGNTIYF. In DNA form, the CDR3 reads TGTGCCAGCAGTTCCTCAGGGGAATCCGGAAACACCATATATTTT.